Below, one T cell receptor (beta chain) is given with its context. Antigen: not known. This entry belongs to a study of cytomegalovirus exposure and HLA in healthy donors. Overall study findings and caveats: A prior analysis recorded that most TCR beta V segments were productive about 90% or about 30% of the time. Sequencing depth roughly uniform across donors was assumed in presence/absence analyses.

Researchers ran the PCR with 60 Vbeta and 13 Jbeta primers. Only in-frame clones appear in the TCRdb table, and some are missing; sequencing was by immunoSEQ multiplex PCR. Its table lists 150,000 to 200,000 clones. Whereas donors were nominally healthy upon sampling, unrecorded immune exposures were probable. Sequenced input: PBMCs. This clonotype originated in a woman aged 55-70 years in good health and CMV-seronegative.

The CDR3 DNA reads TGTGCCAGCAGCGTTTCGGGGGGGCTTGATACGCAGTATTTT. Amino acids: CASSVSGGLDTQYF. The chain combines TRBV9 with TRBJ2-3; 8 bases map to TRBD2. Germline CDR1 and CDR2: SGDLS and YYNGEE. The J segment lost 6 bases and the V segment lost 2 bases, leaving 5 bases of the junction unmatched. The length of the CDR3 is 14 residues.